One and the same sample provided the 24 T cell receptor beta chains below, sequenced in a study of cytomegalovirus exposure and HLA in healthy donors. The study ran its PCR with 60 Vbeta and 13 Jbeta primers. Method: immunoSEQ multiplex PCR; TCRdb's copy keeps in-frame clones and lacks some. The sample contains about 130,000 clones, approximately 81% of which appear only once. Material: PBMCs. These receptors all come from a man between 18 and 35 years old in good health and CMV-seronegative.

The gene calls are TRBV25-1 and TRBJ2-5; D might be TRBD1 (6 bases). This CDR3 comprises 12 residues. Germline loops: CDR1 MGHDK, CDR2 SYGVNS. V was shortened by 2 bases and J by 7 bases, with 8 bases between the two germline ends. This CDR3 is CASSEKQGTQYF. The CDR3 DNA sequence: TGTGCCAGCAGTGAAAAACAGGGGACCCAGTACTTC.

The chain recombines TRBV5-6 with TRBJ2-1; 7 nucleotides align to TRBD1. The CDR3 runs to 15 residues. The V gene end was trimmed by 4 bases and the J gene end by 5 bases; junction bases not matched to a gene: 9. Germline CDR1 and CDR2: SGHDT and YYEEEE. The CDR3 here is CASSLDRARDNEQFF. For the CDR3, the DNA is TGTGCCAGCAGCCTTGACAGGGCGCGTGACAATGAGCAGTTCTTC.

The chain combines TRBV14 with TRBJ2-5; D remains ambiguous. The ends were cut back, 4 bases at V and 1 base at J, with 7 bases in the middle. From germline, CDR1 is SGHDN and CDR2 FVKESK. The CDR3 contains 13 residues. This CDR3 reads CASSPSLQETQYF. The CDR3 DNA follows: TGTGCCAGCAGCCCCTCCCTCCAAGAGACCCAGTACTTC. Full variable domain (rest looked up from reference TRBV14 and TRBJ2-5): EAGVTQFPSHSVIEKGQTVTLRCDPISGHDNLYWYRRVMGKEIKFLLHFVKESKQDESGMPNNRFLAERTGGTYSTLKVQPAELEDSGVYFCASSPSLQETQYFGPGTRLLVL.

The gene calls are TRBV30 and TRBJ1-6, with a possible D match to TRBD1 (6 bases). The V end lost 0 bases, the J end lost 7 bases, and 19 bases lay between the germline ends. The CDR3 runs 17 residues. The germline CDR1 and CDR2 sequences are GTSNPN and SVGIG (reference sequence). Written as DNA, the CDR3 is TGTGCCTGGAGTGTGGGGGGAGGGGGTGAGGGAAATTCACCCCTCCACTTT. Protein: CAWSVGGGGEGNSPLHF.

The chain links TRBV19 to TRBJ2-2; TRBD1 aligns across 9 bases. The CDR3 extends over 15 amino acids. The J segment lost 6 bases and the V segment lost 2 bases, leaving 4 bases of the junction unmatched. Germline assignment: CDR1 LNHDA and CDR2 SQIVND (reference sequence). The CDR3 DNA reads TGTGCCAGTAGTATATTTGGACAGGGGTCCGGGGAGCTGTTTTTT. Amino acids: CASSIFGQGSGELFF.

This clone appeared once. The CDR3 nucleotides read TGTGCCAGCAGCCCTTTGGCTTACAATGAGCAGTTCTTC. It codes for CASSPLAYNEQFF. The chain couples TRBV7-3 to TRBJ2-1; no definite D call. V lost 5 bases, J lost 4 bases, and 9 bases lay in between. CDR1 SGHTA and CDR2 FQGTGA come from the germline V gene. The length of the CDR3 is 13 residues.

V usage is TRBV5-6 and J usage is TRBJ2-7; 10 nucleotides align to TRBD2. V was clipped by 1 base and J by 3 bases; unmatched bases: 4. The germline V gene has CDR1 SGHDT and CDR2 YYEEEE. This CDR3 comprises 15 residues. The CDR3 nucleotides read TGTGCCAGCAGCTTGTTAGCGGGAGGTATCTACGAGCAGTACGTC. Residues: CASSLLAGGIYEQYV.

The V gene is TRBV18, the J gene TRBJ2-1, with 7 positions matching TRBD1. V shed 0 bases, J shed 7 bases, and the junction held 18 bases outside the gene matches. This CDR3 has 19 amino acids. Germline V gives CDR1 KGHSH, CDR2 LQKENI. This CDR3 is CASSPPGTVAAGGRNEQFF. In nucleotides, the CDR3 is TGTGCCAGCTCACCACCCGGGACAGTCGCGGCTGGGGGTCGAAATGAGCAGTTCTTC.

The chain links TRBV19 to TRBJ2-4; 7 bases align to TRBD2. Germline V gene sequence: CDR1 LNHDA, CDR2 SQIVND (reference sequence). The CDR3 totals 14 residues. J lost 6 bases, V lost 10 bases, and 12 bases had no gene match. The CDR3 DNA reads TGTGCCACCTCGGTTGGGGGAGGGTTAAACATTCAGTACTTC. Encoded protein: CATSVGGGLNIQYF.

This chain connects TRBV5-1 to TRBJ2-3; 9 bases map to TRBD2. CDR3 length: 17 amino acids. Germline CDR1 reads SGHRS; CDR2 reads YFSETQ. V shed 2 bases, J shed 0 bases, and the junction held 7 bases outside the gene matches. CDR3 sequence reads: CASSLPKREESTDTQYF. The CDR3 DNA reads as TGCGCCAGCAGCTTACCAAAGCGGGAGGAAAGCACAGATACGCAGTATTTT. Full variable domain (outside the CDR3, taken from reference TRBV5-1 and TRBJ2-3): KAGVTQTPRYLIKTRGQQVTLSCSPISGHRSVSWYQQTPGQGLQFLFEYFSETQRNKGNFPGRFSGRQFSNSRSEMNVSTLELGDSALYLCASSLPKREESTDTQYFGPGTRLTVL.

This chain links TRBV19 with TRBJ2-7; D possibly corresponds to TRBD1 (5 bases). This CDR3 is built from 14 residues. Germline CDR1 LNHDA, CDR2 SQIVND (reference sequence). V was clipped by 3 bases and J by 0 bases, with 9 bases between them. CDR3 sequence: CASSILQGSYEQYF. The CDR3 DNA is TGTGCCAGTAGTATCCTCCAGGGCTCCTACGAGCAGTACTTC.

This clone appeared a single time. The chain joins TRBV9 to TRBJ2-2, with TRBD2 as a possible D gene (6 bases). Germline V gene sequence: CDR1 SGDLS, CDR2 YYNGEE. The CDR3 loop spans 15 amino acids. V was trimmed by 0 bases and J by 2 bases, leaving 8 bases between them. The CDR3 reads CASSVGSGNTGELFF. Here the CDR3 DNA reads TGTGCCAGCAGCGTAGGTAGCGGAAACACCGGGGAGCTGTTTTTT.

This chain uses TRBV27 with TRBJ1-2; 9 bases fit TRBD1. The CDR3 length is 16 residues. V dropped 8 bases and J dropped 1; count of bases not matched to a gene: 11. Per germline, CDR1 MNHEY and CDR2 SMNVEV (reference sequence). The CDR3 bases are TGTGCCAGCCGTGAGGACAGGGGCGGGGTTAACTATGGCTACACCTTC. Its protein product is CASREDRGGVNYGYTF.

The chain recombines TRBV7-9 with TRBJ1-6; D unclear. This CDR3 region has 14 residues. The germline V gene encodes CDR1 SEHNR and CDR2 FQNEAQ (reference sequence). V was trimmed by 3 bases and J by 13 bases, leaving 16 bases between them. CDR3 protein: CASSFGQPPEPLHF. The CDR3 DNA follows: TGTGCCAGCAGCTTTGGTCAGCCCCCGGAGCCCCTCCACTTT.

The chain uses TRBV4-1 and TRBJ2-1, with 14 bases lining up with TRBD2. The CDR3 totals 21 residues. Per the germline V gene, CDR1 is MGHRA and CDR2 is YSYEKL. V shed 2 bases and J 0 bases; nucleotides not matched to a gene: 12. CDR3 loop: CASSQRGLAGALSSSYNEQFF. In DNA, the CDR3 is TGCGCCAGCAGCCAAAGGGGACTAGCGGGGGCACTATCTAGCTCCTACAATGAGCAGTTCTTC.

This clone was seen a handful of times. The rearrangement joins TRBV25-1 to TRBJ2-5; 8 nucleotides match TRBD2. This CDR3 is 13 amino acids long. The junction had 1 base not matched to a gene; V was cut back by 3 bases and J by 4 bases. From germline, CDR1 is MGHDK and CDR2 SYGVNS. The CDR3 loop is CASSDLAGETQYF. DNA for the CDR3: TGTGCCAGCAGTGACCTAGCGGGAGAGACCCAGTACTTC.

The chain carries TRBV4-1 and TRBJ1-2, with D possibly matching TRBD1 (5 bases). CDR1 MGHRA and CDR2 YSYEKL come from the germline V gene. CDR3 length: 15 amino acids. V was shortened by 2 bases and J by 2 bases, with 12 bases between the two germline ends. DNA for the CDR3: TGCGCCAGCAGCCAACCAGGGATGGGGAACTATGGCTACACCTTC. Amino acid sequence: CASSQPGMGNYGYTF.

The chain carries TRBV15 and TRBJ2-1; TRBD2 aligns across 10 bases. V was pared by 8 bases and J by 6 bases, with 16 bases of the junction left unmatched. Germline assignment: CDR1 LNHNV and CDR2 YYDKDF (reference sequence). The CDR3 consists of 17 residues. Written as DNA, the CDR3 is TGTGCCACCCAGGAGGGGCTACTAGCGGGACGCACCAATGAGCAGTTCTTC. It translates to CATQEGLLAGRTNEQFF.

The V gene is TRBV19, the J gene TRBJ2-1; the match to TRBD2 covers 13 bases. CDR3 length: 15 amino acids. Unmatched junction bases numbered 5, after V lost 6 bases and J lost 6 bases. Looked up from germline, CDR1 is LNHDA and CDR2 is SQIVND (reference sequence). The CDR3 region has the DNA TGTGCCAGTAGCCAACTAGCGGGAGGGCGCAATGAGCAGTTCTTC. The encoded protein is CASSQLAGGRNEQFF.

In the case of this clone: A read error may account for a junction end that differs from germline. Other DNA sequences from this sample encode an identical CDR3 as well. The chain combines TRBV19 with TRBJ2-3, with D possibly being TRBD2 (6 bases). Germline CDR1 LNHDA, CDR2 SQIVND (reference sequence). The CDR3 is 14 amino acids. In DNA, the CDR3 is TGTGCCACAGACCATCGGGGGAACACAGATACGCAGTACTTT. This sequence encodes CATDHRGNTDTQYF.

The rearrangement joins TRBV7-8 to TRBJ1-2; 8 bases are shared with TRBD1. The CDR3 contains 15 residues. The germline V gene encodes CDR1 SGHVS and CDR2 FQNEAQ. With 1 base clipped from V and 6 bases from J, the junction kept 7 bases outside the gene matches. CDR3 bases: TGTGCCAGCAGCTTAGGCCGCCGACAGGGGCATGGCTACACCTTC. Its translation is CASSLGRRQGHGYTF. Drawing the rest from reference TRBV7-8 and TRBJ1-2, the complete variable domain is GAGVSQSPRYKVAKRGQDVALRCDPISGHVSLFWYQQALGQGPEFLTYFQNEAQLDKSGLPSDRFFAERPEGSVSTLKIQRTQQEDSAVYLCASSLGRRQGHGYTFGSGTRLTVV.

The genes are TRBV9 and TRBJ2-2; D remains ambiguous. Trimming shortened V by 0 bases and J by 6 bases, and 6 bases separated the two germline ends. CDR3 length equals 13 residues. Germline V CDR1 and CDR2: SGDLS, YYNGEE. CDR3 amino acids: CASSVVSAGELFF. CDR3 nucleotide sequence: TGTGCCAGCAGCGTAGTTTCAGCCGGGGAGCTGTTTTTT.

This clone occurred once. The chain uses TRBV6-1 and TRBJ2-1; D may be TRBD1 (6 bases). The V gene lost 3 bases and the J gene lost 11 bases, with 17 bases spanning the gap. Looked up from germline, CDR1 is MNHNS and CDR2 is SASEGT. The CDR3 extends over 14 amino acids. The CDR3 protein is CASSENTNRAQQFF. CDR3 bases: TGTGCCAGCAGTGAGAACACCAACAGGGCCCAGCAGTTCTTC.

The chain employs TRBV4-2 and TRBJ1-3; maybe TRBD1 (6 bases). This CDR3 comprises 16 residues. Germline CDR1 is LGHNA and CDR2 is YNFKEQ. Trimming removed 1 base at V and 1 base at J, with 11 bases between. The CDR3 region has the DNA TGTGCCAGCAGCCAAGCTCAAAGGGGGTCTGGAAACACCATATATTTT. It translates to CASSQAQRGSGNTIYF.